These T cell receptor beta chains were read from a single sample in a study of T cells in Graves' hyperthyroidism and ophthalmopathy. One entry per CDR3 protein, called by TCRdb with MiXCR from the multiplex PCR reads. The table shows roughly 380,000 distinct CDR3 sequences, with approximately 13% occurring only once. The source material was blood. These TCRs come from a woman younger than 30 with Graves' hyperthyroidism. CDR3s include the opening cysteine and the closing phenylalanine or tryptophan. The D gene is left open where the match is weak. Rows give clone size only sometimes, using once, few, many, or a class for an expanded clone.

j_call d_call v_call clone_size cdr3_aa cdr3_nt
TRBJ1-1 . TRBV19 . CASSISPGIMNTEAFF TGTGCCAGTAGTATATCCCCAGGGATTATGAACACTGAAGCTTTCTTT
TRBJ1-1 TRBD1 TRBV12-3/TRBV12-4 many CASSLRQGGNTEAFF TGTGCCAGCAGTTTGCGACAGGGAGGGAACACTGAAGCTTTCTTT
TRBJ2-7 TRBD1 TRBV5-1 few CASSSPGQPYEQYF TGCGCCAGCAGCTCACCGGGACAGCCCTACGAGCAGTACTTC
TRBJ2-7 TRBD2 TRBV5-1 many CASSWGPGLAGAAYEQYF TGCGCCAGCAGCTGGGGCCCGGGACTAGCGGGGGCGGCCTACGAGCAGTACTTC
TRBJ2-1 TRBD2 TRBV7-2 many CASSLRLAGEQFF TGTGCCAGCAGCCTAAGACTAGCAGGTGAGCAGTTCTTC
TRBJ1-1 . TRBV18 many CASSPSGVGNTEAFF TGTGCCAGCTCACCGTCTGGGGTGGGAAACACTGAAGCTTTCTTT
TRBJ2-7 TRBD1 TRBV27 many CASSSRDRVSYEQYF TGTGCCAGCAGTAGCCGGGACAGGGTCAGTTACGAGCAGTACTTC
TRBJ2-7 TRBD2 TRBV29-1 many CSVERRERGTYEQYF TGCAGCGTTGAACGGAGGGAGCGGGGAACCTACGAGCAGTACTTC
TRBJ1-5 . TRBV5-8 many CASSLGFEATSNQPQHF TGTGCCAGCAGCTTGGGATTCGAGGCGACAAGCAATCAGCCCCAGCATTTT
TRBJ2-5 . TRBV5-4 few CASSLVGPETQYF TGTGCCAGCAGCTTGGTAGGGCCAGAGACCCAGTACTTC
TRBJ2-3 . TRBV5-5 . CASSLATADTQYF TGTGCCAGCAGCTTGGCCACAGCAGATACGCAGTATTTT
TRBJ2-7 . TRBV27 many CASSLRTPGYEQYF TGTGCCAGCAGTTTGAGGACTCCGGGTTACGAGCAGTACTTC
TRBJ2-1 TRBD2 TRBV12-5 many CASGLKLAGVNEQFF TGTGCTAGTGGTTTGAAACTAGCGGGAGTCAATGAGCAGTTCTTC
TRBJ1-2 . TRBV15 many CATSRDGGIISGYTF TGTGCCACCAGCAGAGACGGGGGGATCATAAGTGGCTACACCTTC
TRBJ1-2 TRBD1 TRBV28 many CASLTGGNYGYTF TGTGCCAGCTTGACAGGGGGGAACTATGGCTACACCTTC
TRBJ1-3 . TRBV2 many CASRKGGGSGNTIYF TGTGCCAGCAGAAAAGGTGGGGGTTCTGGAAACACCATATATTTT
TRBJ1-1 . TRBV12-3/TRBV12-4 many CASSSPLANTEAFF TGTGCCAGCAGTTCACCTTTAGCGAACACTGAAGCTTTCTTT
TRBJ1-2 . TRBV7-2 many CASSLDSDIRYGYTF TGTGCCAGCAGCTTAGATTCCGACATTCGGTATGGCTACACCTTC
TRBJ2-1 . TRBV12-3/TRBV12-4 many CASSGGHEQFF TGTGCCAGCAGCGGAGGACATGAGCAGTTCTTC
TRBJ2-7 TRBD2 TRBV7-6 few CASSLLGLAEMPYEQYF TGTGCCAGCAGCTTATTGGGACTAGCGGAAATGCCTTACGAGCAGTACTTC
TRBJ2-7 TRBD2 TRBV12-3/TRBV12-4 . CASSGLTSGTYEQYF TGTGCCAGCAGTGGATTGACTAGCGGAACCTACGAGCAGTACTTC
TRBJ2-1 . TRBV28 many CASTGAFYNNEQFF TGTGCCAGCACCGGGGCCTTTTACAACAATGAGCAGTTCTTC
TRBJ2-1 TRBD2 TRBV11-2 . CASSLAPGLAGGGGNEQFF TGTGCCAGCAGCTTAGCCCCGGGACTAGCGGGAGGGGGAGGCAATGAGCAGTTCTTC
TRBJ2-3 . TRBV6-1 . CASSPGGSGTDTQYF TGTGCCAGCAGTCCCGGGGGAAGCGGCACAGATACGCAGTATTTT
TRBJ1-1 TRBD1 TRBV2 . CASSARTGSGWTEAFF TGTGCCAGCAGTGCCCGGACAGGTTCTGGGTGGACTGAAGCTTTCTTT
TRBJ1-4 TRBD1 TRBV7-6 . CASSLDPGQASQATNEKLFF TGTGCCAGCAGCTTAGACCCGGGACAGGCCTCTCAAGCAACTAATGAAAAACTGTTTTTT
TRBJ2-7 TRBD1 TRBV13 many CASSSRQGAPYEQYF TGTGCCAGCAGCTCACGACAGGGGGCCCCCTACGAGCAGTACTTC
TRBJ2-7 . TRBV20-1 many CSARWNYEQYF TGCAGTGCTAGGTGGAACTACGAGCAGTACTTC
TRBJ2-7 . TRBV5-1 many CASSLDRAGEQYF TGCGCCAGCAGCTTGGACAGGGCGGGTGAGCAGTACTTC
TRBJ2-7 TRBD2 TRBV28 . CATFPRLAGTYYEQYF TGTGCCACCTTCCCAAGGCTAGCGGGAACCTACTACGAGCAGTACTTC
TRBJ1-6 . TRBV2 . CARSGRNNSPLHF TGTGCCAGATCGGGACGGAATAATTCACCCCTCCACTTT
TRBJ1-2 . TRBV3-1 . CASSHFQGYTF TGTGCCAGCAGCCACTTCCAGGGCTACACCTTC
TRBJ2-1 . TRBV9 . CASSPRPGYEQFF TGTGCCAGCAGCCCCCGCCCAGGGTATGAGCAGTTCTTC
TRBJ2-7 . TRBV18 many CASSPPGGQYEQYF TGTGCCAGCTCACCACCCGGGGGACAATACGAGCAGTACTTC
TRBJ1-1 . TRBV19 many CASGAKNMNTEAFF TGTGCCAGTGGGGCAAAAAATATGAACACTGAAGCTTTCTTT
TRBJ2-7 TRBD2 TRBV9 few CASNNGLAGVYEQYF TGTGCCAGCAACAACGGACTAGCGGGAGTCTACGAGCAGTACTTC
TRBJ2-1 . TRBV6-1 . CASSHGATYPPGEQFF TGTGCCAGCAGTCACGGGGCCACATATCCGCCCGGTGAGCAGTTCTTC